Each of the 5 T cell receptor beta chains below was sequenced from the same sample in a study of T cell responses to AZD1222 COVID-19 vaccine. Assay: immunoSEQ multiplex PCR; the TCRdb copy retains only in-frame clones and omits some. The sample includes approximately 150,000 clones, around 89% of them seen just once. This material consisted of peripheral blood, taken on day 0 of AZD1222 vaccination. Source of these receptors: an adult in good health.

This sequence joins TRBV3-1 (or the pseudogene TRBV3-2) and TRBJ2-7, with D possibly TRBD2 on 5 matching bases. The germline gives CDR1 LGHDT, CDR2 YNNKEL (reference sequence). The CDR3 is made up of 15 amino acids. The germline V and J ends were trimmed by 3 bases and 0 bases, with 12 bases remaining between them. The CDR3 loop is CASSHNGLNSYEQYF. DNA of the CDR3: TGTGCCAGCAGCCACAACGGACTCAACTCCTACGAGCAGTACTTC.

The chain carries TRBV5-5 and TRBJ1-1, with 8 bases fitting TRBD1. This CDR3 is 15 amino acids long. Unmatched junction bases numbered 9, after V lost 4 bases and J lost 4 bases. CDR1 and CDR2 (germline): SGHKS, YYEKEE (reference sequence). CDR3 region: CASSVTGGVSTEAFF. CDR3 nucleotide sequence: TGTGCCAGCAGCGTTACAGGGGGAGTGTCCACTGAAGCTTTCTTT.

The chain combines TRBV3-1 (or the pseudogene TRBV3-2) with TRBJ2-7; D not certain. V gave up 1 base and J gave up 2 bases, with 12 bases separating them. The germline gives CDR1 LGHDT, CDR2 YNNKEL (reference sequence). The CDR3 is 15 amino acids. The CDR3 region is CASSQGRRDAYEQYF. As DNA, the CDR3 is TGTGCCAGCAGCCAAGGCCGGCGCGACGCCTACGAGCAGTACTTC.

The chain carries TRBV30 and TRBJ2-1; TRBD2 matches at 12 bases. CDR3 length: 14 amino acids. V lost 5 bases, J lost 10 bases, and 9 bases stayed unmatched. The germline V gene has CDR1 GTSNPN and CDR2 SVGIG (reference sequence). The CDR3: CAWGPLAGGLEQFF. The CDR3 DNA follows: TGTGCCTGGGGACCTCTAGCGGGAGGGTTGGAGCAGTTCTTC.

The CDR3 DNA is TGTGCCAGCAGTTTAGAACAGGGAAATCAGCCCCAGCATTTT. This sequence encodes CASSLEQGNQPQHF. The J gene is TRBJ1-5, the V gene TRBV6-5, with D possibly TRBD1 on 6 matching bases. In germline, CDR1 is MNHEY, CDR2 SVGAGI. Trimming cost V 4 bases and J 4 bases, with 11 bases left between them. The CDR3 is 14 residues long.